This T cell receptor beta chain was sequenced in a study of control samples from healthy donors and cancer patients. Sequencing was performed with immunoSEQ multiplex PCR; in TCRdb, only in-frame clones are kept and a portion is missing. The table has roughly 120,000 clones, roughly 90% seen once. The length of the CDR3 is 14 residues. Germline CDR1 and CDR2: MDHEN and SYDVKM. With V trimmed by 9 bases and J by 3 bases, 8 bases remained unmatched. This clonotype was obtained from a woman under 30 in good health. The V and J genes are TRBV28 and TRBJ1-2; 9 nucleotides match TRBD1. The sequenced sample consisted of blood. The CDR3 DNA is TGTGCCAGTACGGACAGGGGTAGGGACTATGGCTACACCTTC. It codes for CASTDRGRDYGYTF.